The 3 T cell receptor beta chains presented below share a single source sample, sequenced in a study of blood T cell repertoires in COVID-19. Sequenced by immunoSEQ multiplex PCR; TCRdb stores in-frame clones only, minus some. The table records roughly 180,000 clones, over 75% of them present only once. Input material: PBMCs or T cells enriched from blood (not recorded which). These receptors all come from a woman aged 40 to 50 with acute COVID-19.

The chain carries TRBV6-5 and TRBJ1-1, with 9 nucleotides matching TRBD1. The CDR3 spans 13 residues. Germline V CDR1 and CDR2: MNHEY, SVGAGI. V lost 6 bases and J lost 4; bases outside the gene matches: 3. As DNA, the CDR3 is TGTGCCAGCAGCACACAGGGGGCCACTGAAGCTTTCTTT. This codes for CASSTQGATEAFF.

The V call is TRBV13, the J call TRBJ2-2; no firm D call. V was pared by 1 base and J by 4 bases, with 7 bases between. Germline CDR1 and CDR2: PRHDT and FYEKMQ (reference sequence). The CDR3 is 14 residues long. Here the CDR3 DNA reads TGTGCCAGCAGCTTAGTAACGGTCACCGGGGAGCTGTTTTTT. Protein sequence: CASSLVTVTGELFF.

There are a few counts of this clone. The rearrangement joins TRBV5-6 to TRBJ2-7; 7 nucleotides match TRBD2. The CDR3 length is 13 residues. Germline V CDR1 and CDR2: SGHDT, YYEEEE. V lost 1 base, J lost 7 bases, and 5 bases stayed unmatched. CDR3 coding DNA: TGTGCCAGCAGCTTGCGGGGGGAAGGGGAGCAGTACTTC. It translates to CASSLRGEGEQYF.